The T cell receptor (beta chain) under discussion was sequenced for a study of T cell changes during pregnancy in multiple sclerosis. The protocol was immunoSEQ multiplex PCR, while the TCRdb copy is restricted to in-frame clones and leaves out a portion. Of about 100,000 clones listed, more than 85% are singletons. This TCR was sampled from a female donor with multiple sclerosis, enrolled in a pregnancy study. The sequences come from peripheral blood, collected in the second trimester of pregnancy.

The chain's CDR3 is CASSTGMGSNQPQHF. The CDR3 nucleotides are TGTGCCAGCAGTACAGGGATGGGTAGCAATCAGCCCCAGCATTTT. This rearrangement joins TRBV28 to TRBJ1-5; a possible D gene is TRBD1 (6 bases). The CDR3 contains 15 residues. The V gene lost 5 bases and the J gene lost 0 bases, with 11 bases spanning the gap. The germline V gene encodes CDR1 MDHEN and CDR2 SYDVKM.